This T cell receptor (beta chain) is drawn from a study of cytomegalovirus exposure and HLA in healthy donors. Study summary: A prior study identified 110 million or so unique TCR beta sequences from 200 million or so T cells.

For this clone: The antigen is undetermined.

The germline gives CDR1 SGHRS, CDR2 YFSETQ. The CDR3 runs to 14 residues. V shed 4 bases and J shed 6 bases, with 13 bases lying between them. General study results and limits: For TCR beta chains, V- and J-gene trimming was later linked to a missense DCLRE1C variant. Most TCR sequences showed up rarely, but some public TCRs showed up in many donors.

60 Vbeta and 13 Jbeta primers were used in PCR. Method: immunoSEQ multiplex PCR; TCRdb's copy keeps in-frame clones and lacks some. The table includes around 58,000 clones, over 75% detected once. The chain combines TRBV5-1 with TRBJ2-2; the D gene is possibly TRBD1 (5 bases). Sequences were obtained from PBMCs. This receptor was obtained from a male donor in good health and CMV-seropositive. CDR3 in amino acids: CASSGTQGPGELFF. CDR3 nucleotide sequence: TGCGCCAGCAGCGGTACCCAGGGTCCCGGGGAGCTGTTTTTT.